These 31 T cell receptor beta chains originate from one sample sequenced in a study of shared clonotypes between healthy human individuals. TCRdb's copy holds only in-frame clones and misses some; the assay was immunoSEQ multiplex PCR. The table has fewer than 1.6 million clones, 98% seen once; the top ten hold over 0.3%. Sequencing was performed on naive CD4+ T cells sorted from blood. Noted subset: CD45RA+ positively selected. These TCRs come from a man aged 25 to 45 in good health.

This chain uses TRBV7-9 with TRBJ2-7; 7 bases fit TRBD1. The CDR3 spans 14 residues. J lost 5 bases, V lost 2 bases, and 6 bases had no gene match. Germline CDR1 reads SEHNR; CDR2 reads FQNEAQ (reference sequence). The CDR3 region has the DNA TGTGCCAGCAGCTTATATGGTCAGGGGGACGAGCAGTACTTC. This encodes CASSLYGQGDEQYF.

The gene calls are TRBV7-6 and TRBJ2-2; TRBD2 matches 9 bases. The CDR3 runs to 15 residues. J gave up 7 bases and V 1 base, and 4 bases lay outside the gene matches. Germline lookup yields CDR1 SGHVS and CDR2 FNYEAQ. The CDR3 nucleotides are TGTGCCAGCAGCTTAGTCGCGGGAGGGGTCGGGGAGCTGTTTTTT. It is translated as CASSLVAGGVGELFF.

The chain employs TRBV4-2 and TRBJ2-7; 7 bases match TRBD1. V shed 4 bases and J 4 bases; nucleotides not matched to a gene: 13. The CDR3 is 16 amino acids. CDR1 and CDR2 from the germline V gene are LGHNA and YNFKEQ. The CDR3 is CASSPPTVTGVYEQYF. CDR3 nucleotide sequence: TGTGCCAGCAGCCCCCCAACGGTAACAGGGGTTTACGAGCAGTACTTC.

The table lists this clone with a count of one. The chain recombines TRBV10-3 with TRBJ2-3; TRBD1 matches at 12 bases. The CDR3 consists of 16 residues. The J segment lost 4 bases and the V segment lost 3 bases, leaving 5 bases of the junction unmatched. Germline CDR1 ENHRY, CDR2 SYGVKD. The CDR3 DNA reads TGTGCCATCAGTGACCCCGGGACAGGGGGCTCAGATACGCAGTATTTT. It specifies CAISDPGTGGSDTQYF.

The genes are TRBV28 and TRBJ2-7; the D gene is possibly TRBD1 (7 bases). The CDR3 spans 13 residues. Looked up from germline, CDR1 is MDHEN and CDR2 is SYDVKM. The V and J ends lost 10 bases and 0 bases respectively, with 13 bases between them. The CDR3, as DNA: TGTGCCACCACCAGGGGGGACTCCTACGAGCAGTACTTC. This encodes CATTRGDSYEQYF.

This sequence joins TRBV7-8 and TRBJ2-2, with D perhaps assigned TRBD1 or TRBD2 (6 bases each). This CDR3 spans 16 amino acids. CDR1 is SGHVS and CDR2 is FQNEAQ in the germline V gene. The V and J ends lost 1 base and 6 bases respectively, with 15 bases between them. CDR3: CASSLVGGGTAGELFF. The CDR3 bases are TGTGCCAGCAGCTTAGTAGGAGGGGGTACCGCCGGGGAGCTGTTTTTT.

The chain couples TRBV29-1 to TRBJ2-1, with D perhaps matching TRBD2 (6 bases). CDR1 is SQVTM, CDR2 ANQGSEA, per germline. This CDR3 has 14 amino acids. The V and J ends lost 4 bases and 8 bases respectively, with 18 bases between them. DNA of the CDR3: TGCAGCGTTGTCTGGGGCGCCGGGGGAGATGAGCAGTTCTTC. It encodes CSVVWGAGGDEQFF.

This sequence joins TRBV6-6 and TRBJ2-7; tentative D call: TRBD2 (6 bases). The CDR3 is 13 residues long. The V end was cut by 6 bases, the J end by 6 bases, with 15 bases between. Per germline, CDR1 MNHNY and CDR2 SVGAGI (reference sequence). This CDR3 reads CASSHREQREQYF. CDR3 in DNA: TGTGCCAGCAGCCACCGGGAGCAGCGCGAGCAGTACTTC.

The chain links TRBV4-1 to TRBJ1-2; D is perhaps TRBD1 (5 bases). Trimming shortened V by 0 bases and J by 8 bases, and 16 bases separated the two germline ends. The CDR3 loop spans 15 amino acids. The germline V gene has CDR1 MGHRA and CDR2 YSYEKL. The CDR3: CASSQDPTGARGYTF. In DNA, the CDR3 is TGCGCCAGCAGCCAAGATCCGACCGGGGCAAGGGGCTACACCTTC.

V gene TRBV10-1 combines with J gene TRBJ1-5; D unclear. The V and J ends lost 1 base and 7 bases respectively, with 8 bases between them. Germline V lookup: CDR1 WNHNN, CDR2 SYGVQD (reference sequence). CDR3 length: 13 residues. CDR3 loop: CASSEFYGQPQHF. The CDR3 DNA sequence: TGCGCCAGCAGTGAGTTCTATGGGCAGCCCCAGCATTTT.

A single count supports this clone. This rearrangement joins TRBV28 to TRBJ2-7; 8 bases match TRBD1. The CDR3 length is 12 residues. Unmatched junction bases numbered 7, after V lost 4 bases and J lost 11 bases. The germline V gene encodes CDR1 MDHEN and CDR2 SYDVKM. CDR3 nucleotide sequence: TGTGCCAGCAGTTCCCCGGGACAGGTGAAGTACTTC. Translating it yields CASSSPGQVKYF.

The chain joins TRBV6-1 to TRBJ1-1; D call uncertain. The CDR3 contains 14 residues. The germline V gene has CDR1 MNHNS and CDR2 SASEGT. Trimming stripped 10 bases from V and 1 base from J, with 16 bases between. DNA for the CDR3: TGTGCCACGGGTTGGGTGGCGGCGAACACTGAAGCTTTCTTT. Encoded protein: CATGWVAANTEAFF.

The chain joins TRBV2 to TRBJ2-5; D not certain. The CDR3 is 13 residues long. The germline gives CDR1 SNHLY, CDR2 FYNNEI. V was pared by 6 bases and J by 2 bases, with 10 bases between. The CDR3 spells CASSDDTQETQYF. In nucleotides, the CDR3 is TGTGCCAGCAGCGATGACACTCAAGAGACCCAGTACTTC.

J is TRBJ2-7 and V is TRBV11-3; no clear D gene. V lost 5 bases, J lost 3 bases, and 11 bases lay in between. This CDR3 is 13 amino acids long. The germline V gene has CDR1 SGHNT and CDR2 YENEEA. The CDR3 DNA reads TGTGCCAGCAGCCGGGCGGCTTTCTACGAGCAGTACTTC. It codes for CASSRAAFYEQYF.

As regards this clone: Other DNA sequences from this sample encode an identical CDR3 as well. This chain links TRBV29-1 with TRBJ1-1; TRBD1 aligns across 11 bases. V gave up 6 bases and J gave up 5 bases; unmatched junction bases: 2. The CDR3 runs to 12 residues. The germline V gene encodes CDR1 SQVTM and CDR2 ANQGSEA. CDR3 residues: CSVGTGGTEAFF. In DNA form, the CDR3 reads TGCAGCGTCGGGACAGGGGGAACTGAAGCTTTCTTT. Filled out from reference TRBV29-1 and TRBJ1-1, the complete variable domain reads SAVISQKPSRDICQRGTSLTIQCQVDSQVTMMFWYRQQPGQSLTLIATANQGSEATYESGFVIDKFPISRPNLTFSTLTVSNMSPEDSSIYLCSVGTGGTEAFFGQGTRLTVV.

The rearrangement joins TRBV18 to TRBJ1-1; D is unclear. The V end lost 4 bases, the J end lost 0 bases, and 12 bases lay between the germline ends. CDR1 is KGHSH, CDR2 LQKENI, per germline. The CDR3 sequence is 15 residues long. The CDR3 spells CASSREQQLNTEAFF. The CDR3 DNA reads TGTGCCAGCTCACGAGAACAGCAACTGAACACTGAAGCTTTCTTT. Complete variable domain (other parts from reference TRBV18 and TRBJ1-1): NAGVMQNPRHLVRRRGQEARLRCSPMKGHSHVYWYRQLPEEGLKFMVYLQKENIIDESGMPKERFSAEFPKEGPSILRIQQVVRGDSAAYFCASSREQQLNTEAFFGQGTRLTVV.

The count of this clone is one. The rearrangement joins TRBV4-3 to TRBJ1-1; the D is unclear. CDR1 is LGHNA, CDR2 YSLEER, per germline. Trimming took 0 bases from V and 0 from J, leaving 5 bases between them. The CDR3 has 14 residues. The CDR3 protein is CASSQDHMNTEAFF. The CDR3 nucleotides read TGCGCCAGCAGCCAAGATCATATGAACACTGAAGCTTTCTTT.

The V gene is TRBV5-3, the J gene TRBJ2-7; the match to TRBD1 covers 7 bases. TRBV5-3 is classed as an ORF, of uncertain function. CDR3 size: 13 residues. Losses at the gene ends were 8 bases for V and 5 bases for J; bases not matched to a gene: 10. In nucleotides, the CDR3 is TGTGCCAGCAGCCTGACGACAGGGAACGAGCAGTACTTC. Protein sequence: CASSLTTGNEQYF.

V and J are TRBV29-1 and TRBJ2-3; TRBD1 aligns across 7 bases. The ends lost 7 bases at V and 0 bases at J; junction bases unmatched: 4. This CDR3 has 13 residues. Germline CDR1 reads SQVTM; CDR2 reads ANQGSEA. The CDR3 here is CSAGTDSTDTQYF. The CDR3 DNA follows: TGCAGCGCCGGGACAGATAGCACAGATACGCAGTATTTT.

This sequence joins TRBV7-9 and TRBJ1-1; 11 nucleotides line up with TRBD1. This CDR3 is built from 14 residues. Germline V gene data show CDR1 as SEHNR and CDR2 as FQNEAQ (reference sequence). After removal of 5 bases from V and 11 bases from J, the junction contained 10 bases not matched to a gene. The chain's CDR3 is CASSTPGQGERAFF. The CDR3 bases are TGTGCCAGCAGCACCCCGGGACAGGGGGAGCGCGCTTTCTTT.

In regard to this clone: Other nucleotide sequences in the sample specify the same CDR3. The gene calls are TRBV5-1 and TRBJ2-1, with no clear D. V shed 0 bases and J shed 6 bases, with 4 bases lying between them. Germline loops: CDR1 SGHRS, CDR2 YFSETQ. This CDR3 is 12 amino acids long. CDR3 nucleotides: TGCGCCAGCAGCTTGGTAGCCAATGAGCAGTTCTTC. This encodes CASSLVANEQFF. Variable domain in full (rest from reference TRBV5-1 and TRBJ2-1): KAGVTQTPRYLIKTRGQQVTLSCSPISGHRSVSWYQQTPGQGLQFLFEYFSETQRNKGNFPGRFSGRQFSNSRSEMNVSTLELGDSALYLCASSLVANEQFFGPGTRLTVL.

V and J are TRBV5-1 and TRBJ2-7, with 9 bases matching TRBD2. CDR3 size: 15 residues. Trimming at V came to 0 bases and at J to 5 bases, leaving 6 bases not matched to a gene. Looked up from germline, CDR1 is SGHRS and CDR2 is YFSETQ. This chain's CDR3 is CASSLGVAGVNEQYF. The CDR3 bases are TGCGCCAGCAGCTTGGGGGTAGCGGGAGTTAACGAGCAGTACTTC.

V usage is TRBV29-1 and J usage is TRBJ1-1; TRBD1 aligns across 10 bases. Germline lookup yields CDR1 SQVTM and CDR2 ANQGSEA. V shed 6 bases, J shed 4 bases, and the junction held 5 bases outside the gene matches. There are 13 residues in the CDR3. This CDR3 is CSVKDRGFTEAFF. The CDR3 DNA reads as TGCAGCGTAAAGGACAGGGGGTTCACTGAAGCTTTCTTT. The full variable domain, with the rest looked up from reference TRBV29-1 and TRBJ1-1, is SAVISQKPSRDICQRGTSLTIQCQVDSQVTMMFWYRQQPGQSLTLIATANQGSEATYESGFVIDKFPISRPNLTFSTLTVSNMSPEDSSIYLCSVKDRGFTEAFFGQGTRLTVV.

The genes are TRBV28 and TRBJ1-5; possibly TRBD1 for D (5 bases). Germline CDR1 is MDHEN and CDR2 is SYDVKM. The V end was cut by 6 bases, the J end by 0 bases, with 18 bases between. This CDR3 is built from 17 residues. The CDR3: CASSLPGRGYSNQPQHF. The CDR3 DNA sequence: TGTGCCAGCAGCCTTCCGGGACGGGGGTATAGCAATCAGCCCCAGCATTTT.

This rearrangement joins TRBV6-1 to TRBJ1-5; D call uncertain. V shed 7 bases and J shed 5 bases, with 6 bases lying between them. Germline CDR1 MNHNS, CDR2 SASEGT. The CDR3 extends over 11 amino acids. The CDR3 loop is CASKRDQPQHF. The CDR3 coding sequence is TGTGCCAGCAAAAGGGATCAGCCCCAGCATTTT.

V usage is TRBV5-1 and J usage is TRBJ2-2, with 16 bases aligning to TRBD2. This CDR3 has 18 amino acids. CDR1 SGHRS and CDR2 YFSETQ come from the germline V gene. V gave up 4 bases and J gave up 5 bases; unmatched junction bases: 8. The CDR3 DNA reads TGCGCCAGCAGCGCGGGGACTAGCGGGAGGGCCGGTACCGGGGAGCTGTTTTTT. The encoded protein is CASSAGTSGRAGTGELFF.

In the case of this clone: At the DNA level, this CDR3 is encoded by other sequences in the same sample as well. The V gene is TRBV7-3, the J gene TRBJ2-2; D is unclear. V lost 4 bases and J lost 1, with 4 bases in between. The CDR3 length is 13 residues. Germline V lookup: CDR1 SGHTA, CDR2 FQGTGA. This CDR3 is CASSSRNTGELFF. The CDR3 nucleotides are TGTGCCAGCAGCTCCCGGAACACCGGGGAGCTGTTTTTT.

V and J are TRBV18 and TRBJ1-2, with 8 bases lining up with TRBD1. This CDR3 has 15 amino acids. Germline CDR1 KGHSH, CDR2 LQKENI. The ends lost 2 bases at V and 2 bases at J; junction bases unmatched: 4. The DNA of the CDR3 is TGTGCCAGCTCACCAGGACAGGGTCCGAACTATGGCTACACCTTC. It is translated as CASSPGQGPNYGYTF. Full variable domain (remainder filled in from reference TRBV18 and TRBJ1-2): NAGVMQNPRHLVRRRGQEARLRCSPMKGHSHVYWYRQLPEEGLKFMVYLQKENIIDESGMPKERFSAEFPKEGPSILRIQQVVRGDSAAYFCASSPGQGPNYGYTFGSGTRLTVV.

V and J are TRBV12-1 and TRBJ2-1; no DNA check was done on the table's D call, TRBD2. TRBV12-1 represents a pseudogene. This CDR3 has 14 amino acids. The CDR3 sequence: CASKSKREDREQFF. The CDR3 coding sequence is TGTGCCAGCAAATCTAAACGGGAGGATCGGGAGCAGTTCTTC.

This clone was recorded once. This chain connects TRBV5-1 to TRBJ2-3; D might be TRBD2 (5 bases). In germline, CDR1 is SGHRS, CDR2 YFSETQ. The CDR3 covers 13 residues. V lost 6 bases and J 4 bases, leaving 12 bases between the germline ends. The CDR3 region has the DNA TGCGCCAGCAAAGCGGCTGTGTCAGATACGCAGTATTTT. Amino acid sequence: CASKAAVSDTQYF.

The CDR3 is CASSVVPWEKAEAFF. DNA of the CDR3: TGTGCCAGCAGCGTAGTGCCGTGGGAGAAGGCTGAAGCTTTCTTT. The chain has TRBV11-2 and TRBJ1-1; D ambiguous. Germline CDR1 and CDR2: SGHAT and FQNNGV. This CDR3 contains 15 residues. Trimming cost V 5 bases and J 6 bases, with 19 bases left between them.